These T cell receptor beta chains were read from a single sample in a study of radiation and T cells in renal cell carcinoma. Repertoires were generated with immunoSEQ multiplex PCR, while TCRdb's copy carries only in-frame clones and drops some. The sample contains around 130,000 clones, 81% of which appear only once. Sequenced material: blood, taken from a patient whose treatment included radiotherapy and nephrectomy. These receptors came from a woman in her sixties or seventies with renal cell carcinoma. Each CDR3 is given with its conserved first and last residue. The order of the fields is J gene, D gene, CDR3 length, clone size, V gene, CDR3 DNA, CDR3 protein. A D gene is named only where the DNA matches it firmly. A clone size is listed for some rows: how often the clone was seen (once, few, many), or a class if it is expanded.

TRBJ1-5 | NA | 15 | NA | TRBV19 | TGTGCCAGTAGTATAGGGAGTAAGGGCAATCAGCCCCAGCATTTT | CASSIGSKGNQPQHF
TRBJ1-2 | NA | 16 | NA | TRBV5-8 | TGTGCCAGCACCCGGTGGGGGGGGCCTGGTAACTATGGCTACACCTTC | CASTRWGGPGNYGYTF
TRBJ2-1 | TRBD2 | 16 | NA | TRBV6-4 | TGTGCCAGCAGTGTTCTTAGCGGGAGCTCCTACAATGAGCAGTTCTTC | CASSVLSGSSYNEQFF
TRBJ2-2 | TRBD1 | 13 | NA | TRBV2 | TGTGCCAGCAACGGACAGGGGTACGGGGAGCTGTTTTTT | CASNGQGYGELFF
TRBJ2-7 | NA | 15 | NA | TRBV2 | TGTGCCAGCAGTGAAGCCGGGACCGTAGCCTACGAGCAGTACTTC | CASSEAGTVAYEQYF
TRBJ1-1 | NA | 13 | few | TRBV30 | TGTGCCTGGATAGGGGGAACGAACACTGAAGCTTTCTTT | CAWIGGTNTEAFF
TRBJ1-2 | TRBD1 | 15 | NA | TRBV5-8 | TGTGCCAGCAGTTTTGGACAGGTAACCCCTCGAGGCTACACCTTC | CASSFGQVTPRGYTF
TRBJ2-7 | NA | 15 | NA | TRBV6-6 | TGTGCCAGCAGTTACTCCATAGCGTACTCCTACGAGCAGTACTTC | CASSYSIAYSYEQYF
TRBJ2-1 | NA | 16 | NA | TRBV4-3 | TGCGCCAGCAGCCAAGAATCGGCCGGGGGGCGGAATGAGCAGTTCTTC | CASSQESAGGRNEQFF
TRBJ1-5 | NA | 14 | NA | TRBV28 | TGTGCCAGCACCTCCAATGGGAGGAATCAGCCCCAGCATTTT | CASTSNGRNQPQHF
TRBJ2-5 | NA | 13 | NA | TRBV5-5 | TGTGCCAGCAGCTTGGGACTTCAAGAGACCCAGTACTTC | CASSLGLQETQYF
TRBJ1-5 | NA | 15 | NA | TRBV4-1 | TGCGCCAGCAGCCCAGACCTAGGGGGAAATCAGCCCCAGCATTTT | CASSPDLGGNQPQHF
TRBJ1-5 | NA | 11 | few | TRBV28 | TGTGCCAGCAGTTTAGGCCAGGACCAGCATTTT | CASSLGQDQHF
TRBJ1-5 | TRBD1 | 16 | NA | TRBV19 | TGTGCCAGTAGGAATCAGCCAGGGGGCAACAATCAGCCCCAGCATTTT | CASRNQPGGNNQPQHF
TRBJ2-7 | TRBD1 | 15 | NA | TRBV28 | TGTGCCAGCAGGCCCGGGACAGGGTATCCCTACGAGCAGTACTTC | CASRPGTGYPYEQYF
TRBJ1-6 | NA | 14 | once | TRBV2 | TGTGCCAGCCTAACAGCTAAATATAATTCACCCCTCCACTTT | CASLTAKYNSPLHF
TRBJ2-2 | NA | 13 | NA | TRBV28 | TGTGCCAGCAGCCCCCCTAGGACCGGGGAGCTGTTTTTT | CASSPPRTGELFF
TRBJ1-2 | TRBD1 | 13 | NA | TRBV29-1 | TGCAGCGTTGAAGGCAGGGGGCCCTATGGCTACACCTTC | CSVEGRGPYGYTF
TRBJ1-1 | NA | 12 | NA | TRBV29-1 | TGCAGCGTTGAGGGTCGGGGGGGGTCGGCTTTCTTT | CSVEGRGGSAFF
TRBJ1-2 | NA | 15 | NA | TRBV7-9 | TGTGCCAGCAGCTTAGAACGGGGTTTTAACTATGGCTACACCTTC | CASSLERGFNYGYTF
TRBJ2-2 | TRBD2 | 15 | NA | TRBV30 | TGTGCCTGGAGTGTAGGGCTAGCGGGACACGGGGAGCTGTTTTTT | CAWSVGLAGHGELFF
TRBJ2-7 | NA | 17 | NA | TRBV7-7 | TGTGCTAGCAGCCCAACCCCGAGTGGGAGGACGCCTATAGAGCAGTACTTC | CASSPTPSGRTPIEQYF
TRBJ1-3 | NA | 12 | NA | TRBV28 | TGTGCCAGCAGTTTCCCAGGAAACACCATATATTTT | CASSFPGNTIYF
TRBJ1-4 | NA | 13 | NA | TRBV28 | TGTGCCAGCAGTTTGCAAGTTAATGAAAAACTGTTTTTT | CASSLQVNEKLFF
TRBJ1-5 | NA | 12 | NA | TRBV15 | TGTGCCACCAGCAGAGACAATCAGCCCCAGCATTTT | CATSRDNQPQHF
TRBJ1-2 | NA | 11 | few | TRBV2 | TGTGCCAGCAGTGTTGTGGATGGCTACACCTTC | CASSVVDGYTF
TRBJ2-2 | TRBD1 | 16 | NA | TRBV7-9 | TGTGCCAGCAGCCCTCGGGACAGGGCGGACACCGGGGAGCTGTTTTTT | CASSPRDRADTGELFF
TRBJ2-7 | NA | 15 | NA | TRBV11-1 | TGTGCCAGCAGCTTAGAGGGGTCCCTATCCTACGAGCAGTACTTC | CASSLEGSLSYEQYF